This is a list of T cell receptor beta chains from one sample in a study of T cells in Graves' hyperthyroidism and ophthalmopathy. TCRdb called the multiplex PCR reads again in MiXCR, with one record for every CDR3 protein. The profile shows some 380,000 distinct CDR3 sequences, roughly 14% of them singletons. The sample taken for sequencing was blood. Receptors were obtained from a man aged 25 to 45 with Graves' hyperthyroidism that later progressed to Graves' ophthalmopathy. CDR3s include the opening cysteine and the closing phenylalanine or tryptophan. Each record gives: V gene, clone size, J gene, D gene, CDR3 DNA, CDR3 protein. A D gene is named only where the DNA matches it firmly. For some rows the clone size is stated as once, few or many, or as a class when expanded; others skip it.

>TRBV6-8|many|TRBJ2-2|.
TGTGCCAGCAGTTACTCTAGGACAAGTCCACCCGGGGAGCTGTTTTTT
CASSYSRTSPPGELFF
>TRBV29-1|many|TRBJ1-1|.
TGCAGCGTTGAGGTGGCAGGGAAGAACACTGAAGCTTTCTTT
CSVEVAGKNTEAFF
>TRBV19|.|TRBJ2-7|TRBD1
TGTGCCAGTAGTATAGGGGACAGGGTCTACGAGCAGTACTTC
CASSIGDRVYEQYF
>TRBV7-9|once|TRBJ1-4|.
TGTGCCAGCAGTCCCTGGGACCCTAAGGGCGCTAATGAAAAACTGTTTTTT
CASSPWDPKGANEKLFF
>TRBV7-2|.|TRBJ1-5|.
TGTGCCAGCAGCCCCAGTCCCAATCAGCCCCAGCATTTT
CASSPSPNQPQHF
>TRBV7-9|once|TRBJ2-5|.
TGTGCCAGCAGCTTAGGCCACGGCGGAGAGACCCAGTACTTC
CASSLGHGGETQYF
>TRBV10-3|.|TRBJ1-1|.
TGTGCCATCAGTGAGGACGGCCGAGGGACTGAAGCTTTCTTT
CAISEDGRGTEAFF
>TRBV6-1|many|TRBJ1-4|.
TGTGCCAGCAGGAAACCAGGGGTACAGGAAAAACTGTTTTTT
CASRKPGVQEKLFF
>TRBV4-1|few|TRBJ2-7|TRBD1
TGCGCCAGCAGCCTACAGGGGTCTTGGAGGGAGCAGTACTTC
CASSLQGSWREQYF
>TRBV30|many|TRBJ1-6|.
TGTGCCTGGAGCCGCGGGACCTCCAATTCACCCCTCCACTTT
CAWSRGTSNSPLHF
>TRBV3-1|.|TRBJ2-7|.
TGTGCCAGCAGCCAAACGGGGTTGACCTACGAGCAGTACTTC
CASSQTGLTYEQYF
>TRBV12-3/TRBV12-4|many|TRBJ2-5|TRBD1
TGTGCCAGCAGTCTCCTAGGGGGCCTTGAAGAGACCCAGTACTTC
CASSLLGGLEETQYF
>TRBV20-1|many|TRBJ1-2|TRBD1
TGCAGTGCCGTACGACAGGGGGCTTCCTATGGCTACACCTTC
CSAVRQGASYGYTF
>TRBV7-9|.|TRBJ2-2|.
TGTGCCAGCACCCCCAGACAGGTTAACACCGGGGAGCTGTTTTTT
CASTPRQVNTGELFF
>TRBV2|many|TRBJ2-4|.
TGTGCCAGCACCGAAGAGGCAGCCGCTATAATCAACATTCAGTACTTC
CASTEEAAAIINIQYF
>TRBV20-1|many|TRBJ2-1|TRBD2
TGCAGTGCTGGTTGGACTAGCGGGGGGTTCTACTACAATGAGCAGTTCTTC
CSAGWTSGGFYYNEQFF
>TRBV14|many|TRBJ2-3|TRBD1
TGTGCCAGCGGGGCAGGGGGCTTTGGTACGCAGTATTTT
CASGAGGFGTQYF
>TRBV30|many|TRBJ1-5|.
TGTGCCTGGAGCACAGGGTATAGCAATCAGCCCCAGCATTTT
CAWSTGYSNQPQHF
>TRBV28|many|TRBJ2-5|.
TGTGCCAGCAGTTTGCCTGGGCAGGTTCAGGAGACCCAGTACTTC
CASSLPGQVQETQYF
>TRBV6-1|few|TRBJ1-1|TRBD1
TGTGCCGGCATGACGGACAGGCTCGCCGAAGCTTTCTTT
CAGMTDRLAEAFF
>TRBV28|many|TRBJ1-4|.
TGTGCCAGCAGTTTGCAGGGAAGTGAAAAACTGTTTTTT
CASSLQGSEKLFF
>TRBV6-1|many|TRBJ1-4|.
TGTGCCAGCAGTTCCAAAACAGGATCAACCGAAGAAAAACTGTTTTTT
CASSSKTGSTEEKLFF
>TRBV28|many|TRBJ1-6|TRBD1
TGTGCCAGCGAACCGGGACAGGGTGCTTCACCCCTCCACTTT
CASEPGQGASPLHF
>TRBV11-2|many|TRBJ2-7|.
TGTGCCAGCAGCCGAGGGTCCGGAAGCTCTACGGACGCTCGGGGGCAGTACTTC
CASSRGSGSSTDARGQYF
>TRBV5-1|many|TRBJ1-4|.
TGCGCCAGCAGCGGGTTGACAGAAGGAAAACTGTTTTTT
CASSGLTEGKLFF
>TRBV20-1|many|TRBJ2-7|TRBD1
TGCAGTGCTAGCGGACAGGGCGGGGAGCAGTACTTC
CSASGQGGEQYF
>TRBV9|many|TRBJ1-1|.
TGTGCCAGCAGCGTAGTACCCGACACTGAAGCTTTCTTT
CASSVVPDTEAFF
>TRBV2|many|TRBJ1-2|.
TGTGCCAGCAGTGAAACCCGGACCAACTATGGCTACACCTTC
CASSETRTNYGYTF
>TRBV7-6|.|TRBJ2-1|.
TGTGCCAGCAGCTTAGCGGGGTTGGGCAATGAGCAGTTCTTC
CASSLAGLGNEQFF
>TRBV15|.|TRBJ1-5|TRBD1
TGTGCCACCAGCATTGGGACAGCGAATCAGCCCCAGCATTTT
CATSIGTANQPQHF
>TRBV10-3|.|TRBJ2-3|TRBD1
TGTGCCATCAGTGACAGGGGGCGAACAGATACGCAGTATTTT
CAISDRGRTDTQYF
>TRBV11-2|many|TRBJ1-1|.
TGTGCCAGCAGCTCCCCGGGGGGGACTGAAGCTTTCTTT
CASSSPGGTEAFF
>TRBV20-1|few|TRBJ2-5|TRBD2
TGCAGTGCTAGAGATAGACTAGCGGGGACCCAAGAGACCCAGTACTTC
CSARDRLAGTQETQYF
>TRBV2|.|TRBJ1-2|TRBD1
TGTGCCAGCGGGGACAGGGCCGATGGCTACACCTTC
CASGDRADGYTF
>TRBV11-3|many|TRBJ2-3|.
TGTGCCAGCAGCTTATTTAGCGTCGGAGGCACAGATACGCAGTATTTT
CASSLFSVGGTDTQYF
>TRBV7-9|.|TRBJ1-5|.
TGTGCCAGCAGCCTCAAGAATCAGCCCCAGCATTTT
CASSLKNQPQHF
>TRBV7-9|many|TRBJ2-7|.
TGTGCCAGCAGCCCCATCCCTCGGGAGCAGTACTTC
CASSPIPREQYF
>TRBV6-1|few|TRBJ2-5|TRBD1
TGTGCCAGCAGGACCCTCCGGACAGGGTTGCAAGAGACCCAGTACTTC
CASRTLRTGLQETQYF
>TRBV18|once|TRBJ2-5|.
TGTGTCAGCTCACTTCACCACCGAGAGACCCAGTACTTC
CVSSLHHRETQYF
>TRBV12-3/TRBV12-4|many|TRBJ1-5|.
TGTGCCAGCAGTTCCTCTTATGGGGCTAATCAGCCCCAGCATTTT
CASSSSYGANQPQHF
>TRBV4-1|.|TRBJ1-2|TRBD1
TGCGCCAGCAGCCAAACTCCGGGACAGGGGATCCGTGGCTACACCTTC
CASSQTPGQGIRGYTF
>TRBV7-6|.|TRBJ1-5|.
TGTGCCAGCAGCTTAGGGCAGGGCCCTTATCAGCCCCAGCATTTT
CASSLGQGPYQPQHF
>TRBV19|few|TRBJ1-5|.
TGTGCCAGTAGTATAGTTACAGCCCAGCCCCAGCATTTT
CASSIVTAQPQHF
>TRBV12-3/TRBV12-4|many|TRBJ1-5|.
TGTGCCAGCAGTTTAGAGGGCAGGGGTGTTCAGCCCCAGCATTTT
CASSLEGRGVQPQHF
>TRBV5-1|many|TRBJ1-1|.
TGCGCCAGCAGCTCAGGGGATTCCGCTGAAGCTTTCTTT
CASSSGDSAEAFF
>TRBV2|.|TRBJ2-2|.
TGTGCCAGCAGTCGACAGGACACCGGGGAGCTGTTTTTT
CASSRQDTGELFF
>TRBV25-1|many|TRBJ2-1|TRBD1
TGTGCCAGCAGTGAATCGTCCAGGGGGATCAATGAGCAGTTCTTC
CASSESSRGINEQFF